One and the same sample provided the 28 T cell receptor beta chains below, sequenced in a study of response to subunit inactivated influenza vaccine. In TCRdb, the RT-PCR reads were re-called with MiXCR into one record per CDR3 protein. The top ten clones hold about a third of a sample with under 200,000 distinct CDR3 sequences, around 11% of them seen once. Specimen: CD8+ T cells sorted from PBMCs, collected 23 months after vaccination. These receptor sequences come from a man between 50 and 75 years old who received an inactivated influenza vaccine.

This chain links TRBV2 with TRBJ2-3; possibly TRBD2 for D (5 bases). The germline V and J ends were trimmed by 7 bases and 3 bases, with 17 bases remaining between them. Per the germline V gene, CDR1 is SNHLY and CDR2 is FYNNEI. The CDR3 contains 15 residues. CDR3 bases: TGTGCCAGCACCGAAGAGGAGGATCTGACAGATACGCAGTATTTT. Amino acids: CASTEEEDLTDTQYF. Looking up the rest from reference TRBV2 and TRBJ2-3 gives the full variable domain: EPEVTQTPSHQVTQMGQEVILRCVPISNHLYFYWYRQILGQKVEFLVSFYNNEISEKSEIFDDQFSVERPDGSNFTLKIRSTKLEDSAMYFCASTEEEDLTDTQYFGPGTRLTVL.

The chain joins TRBV19 to TRBJ2-2; no clear D. In germline, CDR1 is LNHDA, CDR2 SQIVND (reference sequence). This CDR3 region has 14 residues. V was shortened by 5 bases and J by 8 bases, with 15 bases between the two germline ends. CDR3 in amino acids: CASSLIVGPGELFF. DNA for the CDR3: TGTGCCAGTAGTCTAATCGTCGGGCCTGGGGAGCTGTTTTTT. Together with reference TRBV19 and TRBJ2-2, the CDR3 gives the full variable domain: DGGITQSPKYLFRKEGQNVTLSCEQNLNHDAMYWYRQDPGQGLRLIYYSQIVNDFQKGDIAEGYSVSREKKESFPLTVTSAQKNPTAFYLCASSLIVGPGELFFGEGSRLTVL.

V is TRBV20-1 and J is TRBJ2-7, with a weak D call TRBD2 (6 bases). This CDR3 has 11 residues. Per germline, CDR1 DFQATT and CDR2 SNEGSKA (reference sequence). The V gene lost 6 bases and the J gene lost 4 bases, with 10 bases spanning the gap. In DNA, the CDR3 is TGCAGTGCCGGGACTGGGTACGAGCAGTACTTC. As protein: CSAGTGYEQYF.

This clonotype was detected a few times. CDR3 protein: CASSYPIRGEYNEQFF. CDR3 bases: TGTGCCAGCAGTTACCCCATTAGAGGGGAGTACAATGAGCAGTTCTTC. J is TRBJ2-1 and V is TRBV6-5; D tentatively reads TRBD1 or TRBD2 (5 bases each). Trimming left V 2 bases short and J 4 bases short, with 15 bases between. The CDR3 has 16 amino acids. Germline CDR1 and CDR2: MNHEY and SVGAGI.

This clonotype turned up a few times. V gene TRBV27 combines with J gene TRBJ2-1; TRBD1 aligns across 9 bases. Germline values: CDR1 MNHEY, CDR2 SMNVEV (reference sequence). This CDR3 is built from 16 residues. V gave up 2 bases and J gave up 1 base; unmatched junction bases: 3. CDR3 residues: CASSLDGTGSYNEQFF. CDR3 nucleotide sequence: TGTGCCAGCAGTTTAGATGGGACAGGGTCCTACAATGAGCAGTTCTTC.

This chain connects TRBV7-2 to TRBJ2-7; D possibly corresponds to TRBD2 (5 bases). Trimming shortened V by 3 bases and J by 3 bases, and 15 bases separated the two germline ends. The germline V gene has CDR1 SGHTA and CDR2 FQGNSA. This CDR3 contains 15 residues. The CDR3 coding sequence is TGTGCCAGCAGCTTTTCGTCCGGGGAAGGCTACGAGCAGTACTTC. Protein product: CASSFSSGEGYEQYF.

The V gene is TRBV2, the J gene TRBJ2-5, with 7 positions matching TRBD2. The V gene end was trimmed by 1 base and the J gene end by 5 bases; junction bases not matched to a gene: 16. Germline CDR1 reads SNHLY; CDR2 reads FYNNEI. The CDR3 is made up of 18 amino acids. The CDR3 DNA is TGTGCCAGCAGTGAAGTTGATGCGGCGGGAGCGGGATGGGAGACCCAGTACTTC. Translating gives CASSEVDAAGAGWETQYF.

The gene calls are TRBV7-8 and TRBJ2-1, with D possibly being TRBD2 (5 bases). Germline V gene lookup returns CDR1 SGHVS and CDR2 FQNEAQ. The V and J ends lost 1 base and 0 bases respectively, with 16 bases between them. The CDR3 is made up of 18 amino acids. This CDR3 reads CASSLGRSGMSSYNEQFF. The DNA for the CDR3 is TGTGCCAGCAGCTTAGGACGATCGGGGATGAGCTCCTACAATGAGCAGTTCTTC.

This clonotype was picked up many times. This chain connects TRBV4-2 to TRBJ2-1; D remains unclear. Germline loops: CDR1 LGHNA, CDR2 YNFKEQ. This CDR3 is built from 16 residues. The V end was cut by 1 base, the J end by 4 bases, with 14 bases between. The CDR3 loop reads CASSQAASGYYNEQFF. In DNA, the CDR3 is TGTGCCAGCAGCCAAGCGGCCAGTGGGTATTACAATGAGCAGTTCTTC.

This clonotype has a count of ten or more. The V and J genes are TRBV20-1 and TRBJ2-1; D may match TRBD1 or TRBD2 (6 bases each). This CDR3 is 14 amino acids long. Germline V gene data show CDR1 as DFQATT and CDR2 as SNEGSKA (reference sequence). V gave up 7 bases and J gave up 2 bases, with 15 bases separating them. CDR3 nucleotide sequence: TGCAGTGTCCAGTCGGGGGCTACCTACAATGAGCAGTTCTTC. Amino acid sequence: CSVQSGATYNEQFF.

This clonotype appeared many times. J is TRBJ2-1 and V is TRBV18; TRBD2 agrees at 11 bases. This CDR3 has 13 residues. Germline CDR1 is KGHSH and CDR2 is LQKENI. V was clipped by 6 bases and J by 6 bases; unmatched bases: 1. The CDR3 spells CASSLAGGNEQFF. CDR3 DNA: TGTGCCAGCTCGCTAGCGGGGGGCAATGAGCAGTTCTTC.

This rearrangement joins TRBV27 to TRBJ1-3; no clear D gene. The CDR3 loop spans 13 amino acids. Germline V gene lookup returns CDR1 MNHEY and CDR2 SMNVEV (reference sequence). V lost 2 bases, J lost 9 bases, and 11 bases lay in between. As DNA, the CDR3 is TGTGCCAGCAGTTTAAGTGTCGGCAGCACCATATATTTT. Translated, it gives CASSLSVGSTIYF.

This clonotype turned up a few times. This chain links TRBV19 with TRBJ2-1, with a weak D call TRBD2 (6 bases). CDR1 and CDR2 (germline): LNHDA, SQIVND (reference sequence). This CDR3 comprises 16 residues. V was clipped by 7 bases and J by 0 bases, with 16 bases between them. The CDR3 loop is CASNSLASSSYNEQFF. In DNA form, the CDR3 reads TGTGCCAGTAACAGTCTAGCGTCGAGCTCCTACAATGAGCAGTTCTTC.

There are a few counts of this clonotype. A much larger clone sits a single nucleotide away, making a read error possible. The chain links TRBV6-2 or TRBV6-3 to TRBJ2-1; D is ambiguous. Germline V lookup: CDR1 MNHEY, CDR2 SVGEGT. CDR3 length: 11 amino acids. In nucleotides, the CDR3 is TGTGCCAGCAGATACTACAATGAGCAGTTCTTC. Translation gives CASRYYNEQFF.

This chain uses TRBV2 with TRBJ2-7; TRBD1 agrees at 12 bases. There are 16 residues in the CDR3. Germline V gene sequence: CDR1 SNHLY, CDR2 FYNNEI. J was trimmed by 6 bases and V by 3 bases; bases with no gene match: 9. CDR3 in amino acids: CASSDPRDRGRGEQYF. CDR3 sequence (DNA): TGTGCCAGCAGTGACCCCAGGGACAGGGGGCGCGGCGAGCAGTACTTC.

This clonotype was counted only a few times. This rearrangement joins TRBV18 to TRBJ2-5; D is undetermined. Trimming took 2 bases from V and 0 from J, leaving 4 bases between them. Germline lookup yields CDR1 KGHSH and CDR2 LQKENI. The CDR3 contains 13 residues. In DNA, the CDR3 is TGTGCCAGCTCACCAGTGGACCAAGAGACCCAGTACTTC. Translation gives CASSPVDQETQYF.

This clonotype was seen ten or more times. The V gene is TRBV20-1, the J gene TRBJ2-1; TRBD2 matches 8 bases. Unmatched junction bases numbered 3, after V lost 0 bases and J lost 5 bases. The CDR3 contains 14 residues. The germline gives CDR1 DFQATT, CDR2 SNEGSKA (reference sequence). The CDR3 is CSARDLAGDNEQFF. CDR3 coding DNA: TGCAGTGCTAGAGATCTAGCGGGTGACAATGAGCAGTTCTTC.

This CDR3 is CASSLSAGRAYEQYF. DNA for the CDR3: TGTGCCAGCAGTTTATCGGCGGGACGGGCTTACGAGCAGTACTTC. J is TRBJ2-7 and V is TRBV27; D might be TRBD2 (6 bases). Germline values: CDR1 MNHEY, CDR2 SMNVEV (reference sequence). The CDR3 has 15 residues. V was clipped by 0 bases and J by 4 bases, with 13 bases between them.

The chain links TRBV7-9 to TRBJ2-2; the D gene is possibly TRBD1 (5 bases). CDR3 length: 15 residues. Trimming removed 2 bases at V and 5 bases at J, with 12 bases between. CDR1 is SEHNR and CDR2 is FQNEAQ in the germline V gene (reference sequence). CDR3 DNA sequence: TGTGCCAGCAGCTTATCCAGGGTGGAGACCGGGGAGCTGTTTTTT. Translating it yields CASSLSRVETGELFF.

This clonotype turned up a few times. Written as DNA, the CDR3 is TGCGCCAGCAGCCGCCCCCACGGGGGACGCAGCACCGGGGAGCTGTTTTTT. This gives the protein CASSRPHGGRSTGELFF. The chain combines TRBV4-3 with TRBJ2-2; D is perhaps TRBD2 (6 bases). Germline V CDR1 and CDR2: LGHNA, YSLEER. V dropped 4 bases and J dropped 4 bases, with 19 bases sitting between them. CDR3 size: 17 residues.

This clonotype occurred a few times. J is TRBJ1-1 and V is TRBV29-1; possibly TRBD1 for D (5 bases). This CDR3 has 12 residues. Germline V gene lookup returns CDR1 SQVTM and CDR2 ANQGSEA. The V and J ends lost 6 bases and 0 bases respectively, with 8 bases between them. CDR3 in amino acids: CSVTEMNTEAFF. The CDR3 bases are TGCAGCGTGACAGAAATGAACACTGAAGCTTTCTTT.

This clonotype was seen ten or more times. CDR3 in DNA: TGTGCCAGCAATGACAGGGCTGAAGAGACCCAGTACTTC. Residues: CASNDRAEETQYF. The V gene is TRBV6-2 or TRBV6-3, the J gene TRBJ2-5; TRBD1 agrees at 7 bases. Germline V lookup: CDR1 MNHEY, CDR2 SVGEGT. CDR3 length: 13 residues. V lost 7 bases to trimming and J lost 3 bases; unmatched junction nucleotides: 5.

The rearrangement joins TRBV12-3 or TRBV12-4 to TRBJ2-7, with a possible D match to TRBD1 (6 bases). The V end was cut by 1 base, the J end by 2 bases, with 15 bases between. The CDR3 loop spans 16 amino acids. CDR3 nucleotides: TGTGCCAGCAGTTTAGGGTACGTACAGGGTACCTACGAGCAGTACTTC. It specifies CASSLGYVQGTYEQYF.

The V gene is TRBV10-3, the J gene TRBJ2-1; 13 positions agree with TRBD2. Germline lookup yields CDR1 ENHRY and CDR2 SYGVKD. With 6 bases clipped from V and 9 bases from J, the junction kept 5 bases outside the gene matches. The CDR3 extends over 14 amino acids. CDR3 bases: TGTGCCATCAGAGGACTAGCGGGGGATGGTGAGCAGTTCTTC. Translated, it gives CAIRGLAGDGEQFF.

This clonotype was detected ten times or more. This chain joins TRBV6-5 and TRBJ1-5; possible D gene TRBD1, 6 bases. This CDR3 contains 15 residues. Germline CDR1 and CDR2: MNHEY and SVGAGI. With 0 bases removed from V and 6 bases from J, the gap between germline ends came to 12 bases. The CDR3 DNA is TGTGCCAGCAGTTACTCAGGGGGATTACTTCAGCCCCAGCATTTT. Translated: CASSYSGGLLQPQHF.

This clonotype showed up just a few times. The rearrangement joins TRBV2 to TRBJ2-2; tentative D call: TRBD1 (5 bases). The CDR3 extends over 16 amino acids. V was shortened by 0 bases and J by 3 bases, with 11 bases between the two germline ends. Germline V gene data show CDR1 as SNHLY and CDR2 as FYNNEI. The DNA for the CDR3 is TGTGCCAGCAGTGAAGCAGCAGGGATTTACACCGGGGAGCTGTTTTTT. Encoded protein: CASSEAAGIYTGELFF. The full variable domain, rest sourced from reference TRBV2 and TRBJ2-2, is EPEVTQTPSHQVTQMGQEVILRCVPISNHLYFYWYRQILGQKVEFLVSFYNNEISEKSEIFDDQFSVERPDGSNFTLKIRSTKLEDSAMYFCASSEAAGIYTGELFFGEGSRLTVL.

The genes are TRBV21-1 and TRBJ1-4; TRBD1 was called by the table and not checked on the DNA. TRBV21-1 counts as a pseudogene. CDR3 size: 14 residues. CDR3 sequence: CASSTLPGGQQLFF. CDR3 coding DNA: TGTGCCAGCAGCACGCTCCCGGGGGGACAGCAACTGTTTTTT.

The chain links TRBV12-3 or TRBV12-4 to TRBJ1-1; D is unclear. The CDR3 sequence is 12 residues long. Trimming removed 7 bases at V and 7 bases at J, with 13 bases between. In DNA, the CDR3 is TGTGCCAGCAACCCTGACGGTGTTGAAGCTTTCTTT. Encoded protein: CASNPDGVEAFF.